The T cell receptor (beta chain) described here comes from a study of CD8 T cells in Susac syndrome. Trimming pared 3 bases from V and 6 bases from J, leaving 21 bases between. The CDR3 runs 16 residues. In germline, CDR1 is DFQATT, CDR2 SNEGSKA (reference sequence). TCR beta sequences were obtained from blood CD8+ and CD4+ T cells. Negative magnetic isolation gave CD8+ and CD4+ cells; FACS enriched CD8+ TEMRA. Random hexamers were used to reverse transcribe the RNA input (roughly 0.5 to 1 ug). A multiplex approach, immunoSEQ multiplex PCR, amplified TCR beta CDR3 across 54 Vbeta and 13 Jbeta. TCRdb re-called the immunoSEQ multiplex PCR reads through MiXCR, storing one row per CDR3 protein. The data show 170,000 or so distinct CDR3 sequences, approximately 93% seen once.

J is TRBJ1-5 and V is TRBV20-1; D perhaps matches TRBD1 (5 bases). The receptor comes from a human donor with multiple sclerosis. What was sequenced was CD4+ T cells from PBMCs. The CDR3 nucleotides are TGCAGTGCTAGGGAGCGCCTCGGGGGAAACCGTCAGCCCCAGCATTTT. This gives the protein CSARERLGGNRQPQHF.